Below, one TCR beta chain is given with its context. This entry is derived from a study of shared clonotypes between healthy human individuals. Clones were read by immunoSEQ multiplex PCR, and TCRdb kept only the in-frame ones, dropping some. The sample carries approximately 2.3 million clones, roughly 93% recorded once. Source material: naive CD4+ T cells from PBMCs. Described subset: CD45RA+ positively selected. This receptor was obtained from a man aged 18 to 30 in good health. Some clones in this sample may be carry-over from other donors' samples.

The CDR3 DNA reads TGCGCCAGCAGCTTAAACCCGGGACAGGGGGTAGCCGGGGAGCTGTTTTTT. Translated, it gives CASSLNPGQGVAGELFF. The rearrangement uses TRBV5-1 and TRBJ2-2; 11 nucleotides agree with TRBD1. The germline CDR1 and CDR2 sequences are SGHRS and YFSETQ. After removal of 2 bases from V and 6 bases from J, the junction contained 9 bases not matched to a gene. The CDR3 runs 17 residues.